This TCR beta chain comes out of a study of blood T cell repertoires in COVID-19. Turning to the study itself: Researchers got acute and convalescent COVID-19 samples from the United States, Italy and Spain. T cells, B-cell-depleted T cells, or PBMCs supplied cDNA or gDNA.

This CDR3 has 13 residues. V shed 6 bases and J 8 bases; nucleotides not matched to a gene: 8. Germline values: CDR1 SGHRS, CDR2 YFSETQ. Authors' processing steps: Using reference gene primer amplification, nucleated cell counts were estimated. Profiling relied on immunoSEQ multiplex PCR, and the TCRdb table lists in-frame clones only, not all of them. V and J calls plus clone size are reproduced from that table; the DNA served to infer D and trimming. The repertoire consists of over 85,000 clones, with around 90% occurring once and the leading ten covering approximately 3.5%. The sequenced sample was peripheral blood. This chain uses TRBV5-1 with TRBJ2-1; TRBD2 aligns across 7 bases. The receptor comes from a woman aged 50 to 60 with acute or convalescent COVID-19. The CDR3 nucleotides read TGCGCCAGCACCAGGGAGGGCGGGGATGAGCAGTTCTTC. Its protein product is CASTREGGDEQFF.